One and the same sample provided the 17 T cell receptor beta chains below, sequenced in a study of identical twins. Each CDR3 protein gets one entry after TCRdb re-called the 5' RACE reads with MiXCR. Counted here are about 890,000 distinct CDR3 sequences, over 9% occurring once; the ten biggest clones make up about 1.5%. The sample also formed part of further work on yellow fever vaccine responses in identical twins.

The source material was PBMCs. These receptor sequences come from a woman aged 18-29 years in good health.

A few counts support this clonotype. This chain uses TRBV24-1 with TRBJ2-1; the match to TRBD2 covers 9 bases. Per the germline V gene, CDR1 is KGHDR and CDR2 is SFDVKD. With 9 bases clipped from V and 10 bases from J, the junction kept 15 bases outside the gene matches. This CDR3 has 15 residues. CDR3 DNA: TGTGCCACCGCCTTTTTAGCGGGGGCCGGGGTGGAGCAGTTCTTC. Translating gives CATAFLAGAGVEQFF.

The CDR3 spells CASSYPEVRGGVTDTQYF. In DNA, the CDR3 is TGTGCCAGCAGTTACCCAGAGGTTCGCGGGGGGGTCACAGATACGCAGTATTTT. The rearrangement joins TRBV6-5 to TRBJ2-3, with TRBD2 matching 9 bases. The CDR3 contains 18 residues. The germline CDR1 and CDR2 sequences are MNHEY and SVGAGI. The junction had 11 bases not matched to a gene; V was cut back by 2 bases and J by 2 bases.

The chain has TRBV7-3 and TRBJ2-7; the D gene is possibly TRBD1 (6 bases). Germline V gene sequence: CDR1 SGHTA, CDR2 FQGTGA. Trimming removed 3 bases at V and 0 bases at J, with 15 bases between. The CDR3 runs to 16 residues. CDR3 sequence: CASSFASGVRSYEQYF. CDR3 DNA sequence: TGTGCCAGCAGCTTCGCCTCAGGGGTTCGCTCCTACGAGCAGTACTTC.

This clonotype turned up a few times. The chain recombines TRBV12-3 or TRBV12-4 with TRBJ2-7; unclear D gene. The CDR3 covers 12 residues. The V and J ends lost 6 bases and 5 bases respectively, with 11 bases between them. CDR3 sequence reads: CASSSFVHEQYF. The CDR3 DNA sequence: TGTGCCAGCAGCTCTTTCGTCCACGAGCAGTACTTC.

This clonotype was detected a few times. The chain couples TRBV25-1 to TRBJ2-1; D is ambiguous. CDR1 and CDR2 from the germline V gene are MGHDK and SYGVNS. The CDR3 runs 13 residues. Trimming left V 6 bases short and J 10 bases short, with 16 bases between. DNA of the CDR3: TGTGCCAGCAGCCCCACTTTTACCGGCGAGCAGTTCTTC. Protein sequence: CASSPTFTGEQFF.

The gene calls are TRBV20-1 and TRBJ2-1; 7 nucleotides match TRBD2. The CDR3 has 14 residues. The V gene end was trimmed by 6 bases and the J gene end by 6 bases; junction bases not matched to a gene: 11. Germline assignment: CDR1 DFQATT and CDR2 SNEGSKA (reference sequence). The DNA for the CDR3 is TGCAGTGCCAGGGAGGGACGTGCTTCCAATGAGCAGTTCTTC. Translation gives CSAREGRASNEQFF.

The J gene is TRBJ2-7, the V gene TRBV2; 10 nucleotides line up with TRBD1. CDR3 length: 14 amino acids. Trimming removed 4 bases from V and 3 bases from J; junction bases left unmatched: 3. The V gene's germline CDR1 is SNHLY and CDR2 FYNNEI. DNA of the CDR3: TGTGCCAGCAGTGGGGACAGGGGTTTCTACGAGCAGTACTTC. Amino acids: CASSGDRGFYEQYF.

This rearrangement joins TRBV19 to TRBJ2-2; D is possibly TRBD1 (6 bases). Germline V CDR1 and CDR2: LNHDA, SQIVND (reference sequence). There are 15 residues in the CDR3. The V end was cut by 5 bases, the J end by 9 bases, with 19 bases between. The CDR3 spells CASSPRDIPTWELFF. CDR3 DNA sequence: TGTGCCAGTAGTCCCCGGGACATACCGACCTGGGAGCTGTTTTTT.

This clonotype was seen at least ten times. This chain joins TRBV25-1 and TRBJ2-3, with 13 nucleotides matching TRBD2. The CDR3 covers 14 residues. Per the germline V gene, CDR1 is MGHDK and CDR2 is SYGVNS. V was pared by 5 bases and J by 6 bases, with 2 bases of the junction left unmatched. The CDR3 DNA follows: TGTGCCAGCAGTAAGGGACTAGCGGGGGATACGCAGTATTTT. Its protein product is CASSKGLAGDTQYF.

The rearrangement uses TRBV5-1 and TRBJ2-1; D possibly matches TRBD1 or TRBD2 (5 bases each). This CDR3 comprises 15 residues. Germline CDR1 is SGHRS and CDR2 is YFSETQ. V dropped 0 bases and J dropped 7 bases, with 14 bases sitting between them. The CDR3 loop reads CASSLVDRGENEQFF. The CDR3 DNA reads TGCGCCAGCAGCTTGGTAGACAGAGGGGAGAATGAGCAGTTCTTC.

This clonotype was observed many times. V usage is TRBV7-2 and J usage is TRBJ2-1, with 7 bases that match TRBD2. The CDR3 is made up of 13 amino acids. Per the germline V gene, CDR1 is SGHTA and CDR2 is FQGNSA. V was clipped by 4 bases and J by 6 bases; unmatched bases: 3. The CDR3 sequence: CASSSASGNEQFF. The CDR3 DNA is TGTGCCAGCAGCTCGGCTAGCGGCAATGAGCAGTTCTTC.

In this sample, this clonotype turned up a few times. The J gene is TRBJ2-2, the V gene TRBV3-1; TRBD1 or TRBD2 may be the D gene (7 bases each). This CDR3 contains 15 residues. With 2 bases removed from V and 4 bases from J, the gap between germline ends came to 11 bases. CDR1 is LGHDT and CDR2 is YNNKEL in the germline V gene (reference sequence). CDR3 nucleotide sequence: TGTGCCAGCAGCCAATCCAGGGGGGGCACCGGGGAGCTGTTTTTT. Translated: CASSQSRGGTGELFF. Full variable domain (missing parts from reference TRBV3-1 and TRBJ2-2): DTAVSQTPKYLVTQMGNDKSIKCEQNLGHDTMYWYKQDSKKFLKIMFSYNNKELIINETVPNRFSPKSPDKAHLNLHINSLELGDSAVYFCASSQSRGGTGELFFGEGSRLTVL.

The chain employs TRBV20-1 and TRBJ2-7; D possibly uses TRBD1 or TRBD2 (5 bases each). The V gene lost 1 base and the J gene lost 2 bases, with 9 bases spanning the gap. This CDR3 is built from 13 residues. Germline values: CDR1 DFQATT, CDR2 SNEGSKA (reference sequence). The CDR3 here is CSARGGSAYEQYF. In DNA form, the CDR3 reads TGCAGTGCTAGAGGGGGGAGCGCCTACGAGCAGTACTTC.

The chain employs TRBV12-3 or TRBV12-4 and TRBJ2-1; D may be TRBD1 (5 bases). The CDR3 is 12 residues long. Trimming removed 5 bases from V and 6 bases from J, with 8 bases in between. This CDR3 reads CASSGATNEQFF. CDR3 DNA sequence: TGTGCCAGCAGTGGGGCCACCAATGAGCAGTTCTTC.

This chain links TRBV7-9 with TRBJ1-5; D remains unclear. This CDR3 is 17 amino acids long. Germline lookup yields CDR1 SEHNR and CDR2 FQNEAQ (reference sequence). V was shortened by 4 bases and J by 0 bases, with 16 bases between the two germline ends. Here the CDR3 DNA reads TGTGCCAGCAGCTCATCCCAGAGGGTGGATAGCAATCAGCCCCAGCATTTT. Residues: CASSSSQRVDSNQPQHF.

CDR3 residues: CSVTLGGEGETQYF. The CDR3 DNA follows: TGCAGCGTTACCCTCGGGGGTGAGGGGGAGACCCAGTACTTC. The chain uses TRBV29-1 and TRBJ2-5; perhaps TRBD2 as D (6 bases). V was clipped by 5 bases and J by 5 bases, with 18 bases between them. CDR1 and CDR2 from the germline V gene are SQVTM and ANQGSEA. This CDR3 comprises 14 residues.

The chain recombines TRBV3-1 with TRBJ2-3; the D gene is possibly TRBD2 (6 bases). V was clipped by 4 bases and J by 0 bases, with 11 bases between them. There are 15 residues in the CDR3. CDR1 is LGHDT and CDR2 is YNNKEL in the germline V gene (reference sequence). CDR3 in amino acids: CASSPRDLSTDTQYF. The CDR3 DNA follows: TGTGCCAGCAGCCCCCGGGACTTAAGCACAGATACGCAGTATTTT.